What follows are 25 T cell receptor beta chains derived from one specimen sequenced in a study of cytomegalovirus exposure and HLA in healthy donors. In the PCR, 60 Vbeta and 13 Jbeta primers were used. Produced via immunoSEQ multiplex PCR; TCRdb's table is partial and in-frame only. The sample carries hundreds of thousands of clones, approximately 90% recorded once. Specimen: PBMCs. All receptors derive from a woman aged 18-35 years in good health and CMV-seronegative.

This chain's CDR3 is CASSLSPLVPGYTGELFF. In DNA form, the CDR3 reads TGTGCCAGCAGCTTAAGCCCGCTAGTTCCCGGGTACACCGGGGAGCTGTTTTTT. The gene calls are TRBV11-2 and TRBJ2-2; D unresolved. The CDR3 has 18 amino acids. V dropped 2 bases and J dropped 3 bases, with 19 bases sitting between them. CDR1 and CDR2 from the germline V gene are SGHAT and FQNNGV.

This clone was observed a few times. V usage is TRBV7-8 and J usage is TRBJ2-1, with D possibly matching TRBD2 (7 bases). The CDR3 runs 17 residues. The V gene's germline CDR1 is SGHVS and CDR2 FQNEAQ. The V and J ends lost 0 bases and 8 bases respectively, with 20 bases between them. This CDR3 is CASSLALGRQGRDEQFF. The CDR3 nucleotides are TGTGCCAGCAGCTTAGCGCTCGGTAGGCAGGGGAGGGATGAGCAGTTCTTC.

V and J are TRBV2 and TRBJ2-7; maybe TRBD1 (5 bases). V was cut by 11 bases and J by 3 bases, with 17 bases left in between. Germline-derived CDR1 and CDR2 are SNHLY and FYNNEI. CDR3 length: 13 residues. The CDR3 coding sequence is TGTGCCTCCAAGGCAGGGTTACGCTACGAGCAGTACTTC. Translated, it gives CASKAGLRYEQYF.

V gene TRBV9 combines with J gene TRBJ2-3; possible D gene TRBD2, 5 bases. CDR3 length: 16 amino acids. Germline V CDR1 and CDR2: SGDLS, YYNGEE. V was pared by 0 bases and J by 0 bases, with 11 bases between. CDR3 DNA sequence: TGTGCCAGCAGCGTAGGAGGGCACCCTAGCACAGATACGCAGTATTTT. This codes for CASSVGGHPSTDTQYF.

This clone was counted a few times. The chain links TRBV4-1 to TRBJ1-6, with D maybe TRBD1 (5 bases). Trimming shortened V by 4 bases and J by 0 bases, and 13 bases separated the two germline ends. The germline V gene has CDR1 MGHRA and CDR2 YSYEKL. This CDR3 spans 17 amino acids. The CDR3, as DNA: TGCGCCAGCAGCCCAGTGACAGCCAGCTCCTATAATTCACCCCTCCACTTT. It is translated as CASSPVTASSYNSPLHF.

This sequence joins TRBV5-1 and TRBJ2-1; tentative D call: TRBD2 (6 bases). With 2 bases removed from V and 0 bases from J, the gap between germline ends came to 6 bases. The CDR3 is 14 amino acids. Germline V gene lookup returns CDR1 SGHRS and CDR2 YFSETQ. CDR3 protein: CASSFGSSYNEQFF. In DNA form, the CDR3 reads TGCGCCAGCAGCTTCGGGAGCTCCTACAATGAGCAGTTCTTC.

The rearrangement links TRBV10-3 to TRBJ1-1; no clear D. Trimming took off 7 bases at V and 1 base at J, with 16 bases between the two ends. CDR3 size: 15 residues. Germline V lookup: CDR1 ENHRY, CDR2 SYGVKD. The CDR3 protein is CAINDPFSGNTEAFF. The CDR3 nucleotides are TGTGCCATCAATGACCCCTTTTCGGGGAACACTGAAGCTTTCTTT.

This clone was counted a few times. J is TRBJ2-7 and V is TRBV4-3, with 10 bases lining up with TRBD1. V was pared by 5 bases and J by 3 bases, with 4 bases of the junction left unmatched. CDR3 length: 14 residues. Looked up from germline, CDR1 is LGHNA and CDR2 is YSLEER. The CDR3, as DNA: TGCGCCAGCAGCAGATGGACAGGGGGCTACGAGCAGTACTTC. It translates to CASSRWTGGYEQYF.

Only one count was recorded for this clone. V gene TRBV13 combines with J gene TRBJ2-6, with D uncertain. CDR3 size: 15 residues. The V gene's germline CDR1 is PRHDT and CDR2 FYEKMQ (reference sequence). Trimming took 5 bases from V and 0 from J, leaving 8 bases between them. CDR3 residues: CASSRPYSGANVLTF. CDR3 nucleotides: TGTGCCAGCAGCCGCCCCTACTCTGGGGCCAACGTCCTGACTTTC.

The chain has TRBV4-3 and TRBJ1-2; 7 nucleotides match TRBD1. CDR3 size: 15 residues. Germline V gene data show CDR1 as LGHNA and CDR2 as YSLEER. The trim removed 3 bases at V and 7 bases at J, leaving 11 bases unmatched. The CDR3 here is CASSQTVTGTVGYTF. The DNA of the CDR3 is TGCGCCAGCAGCCAGACAGTGACAGGGACTGTTGGCTACACCTTC.

This clone was seen a few times. The rearrangement uses TRBV2 and TRBJ2-6, with D perhaps matching TRBD2 (5 bases). Deletions cut 10 bases from V and 2 bases from J, with 6 bases between. Germline V gene lookup returns CDR1 SNHLY and CDR2 FYNNEI. The CDR3 has 12 residues. The CDR3, as DNA: TGTGCCACCGGGACTGGGGCCAACGTCCTGACTTTC. Its protein product is CATGTGANVLTF.

The V gene is TRBV6-1, the J gene TRBJ1-2, with no clear D. V lost 2 bases, J lost 5 bases, and 21 bases lay in between. CDR1 and CDR2 (germline): MNHNS, SASEGT. The CDR3 length is 17 residues. DNA of the CDR3: TGTGCCAGCAGTGAACCCCGGGGAACCCAGGCAGTATATGGCTACACCTTC. It translates to CASSEPRGTQAVYGYTF.

V gene TRBV6-5 combines with J gene TRBJ2-4; 13 bases line up with TRBD2. Germline trimming cut 0 bases from V and 13 bases from J; bases unmatched to any gene: 6. CDR3 length equals 15 residues. Germline V gene lookup returns CDR1 MNHEY and CDR2 SVGAGI. The DNA of the CDR3 is TGTGCCAGCAGTTACTCGAAGGGACTAGCGGGAACACAGTACTTC. Amino acids: CASSYSKGLAGTQYF.

V and J are TRBV30 and TRBJ2-3; 14 nucleotides align to TRBD2. CDR1 is GTSNPN, CDR2 SVGIG, per germline (reference sequence). After removal of 4 bases from V and 4 bases from J, the junction contained 25 bases not matched to a gene. This CDR3 spans 22 amino acids. CDR3 nucleotide sequence: TGTGCCTGGACCACCCTTACCGGGACTAGCGGGGGCCGGGTCGGCGGTCCAGATACGCAGTATTTT. Amino acid sequence: CAWTTLTGTSGGRVGGPDTQYF.

As to this clone: This CDR3 fails to terminate in the conserved phenylalanine or tryptophan, so it likely reflects a read error. The rearrangement links TRBV2 to TRBJ1-2; TRBD1 aligns across 12 bases. Looked up from germline, CDR1 is SNHLY and CDR2 is FYNNEI. Trimming took 4 bases from V and 8 from J; bases not matched to a gene: 11. The CDR3 length is 16 residues. CDR3 region: CASSATPGQGAGGYTL. Here the CDR3 DNA reads TGTGCCAGCAGTGCAACCCCGGGACAGGGGGCCGGGGGCTACACCCTC.

The V call is TRBV6-5, the J call TRBJ1-4; no reliable D call. V gave up 8 bases and J gave up 4 bases, with 14 bases separating them. The CDR3 loop spans 14 amino acids. CDR1 is MNHEY and CDR2 is SVGAGI in the germline V gene. The CDR3 here is CASARADRNEKLFF. The CDR3 bases are TGTGCCAGCGCGAGGGCAGACCGTAATGAAAAACTGTTTTTT.

The chain couples TRBV7-8 to TRBJ2-1, with 12 bases that match TRBD2. The J segment lost 3 bases and the V segment lost 0 bases, leaving 9 bases of the junction unmatched. This CDR3 has 19 amino acids. Looked up from germline, CDR1 is SGHVS and CDR2 is FQNEAQ. CDR3 sequence reads: CASSLARLAGAFDYNEQFF. The CDR3 DNA follows: TGTGCCAGCAGCTTAGCGAGACTAGCGGGGGCGTTTGACTACAATGAGCAGTTCTTC.

The V gene is TRBV4-2, the J gene TRBJ2-5, with D perhaps TRBD1 (5 bases). The CDR3 loop spans 14 amino acids. Germline V gene sequence: CDR1 LGHNA, CDR2 YNFKEQ. Trimming pared 0 bases from V and 5 bases from J, leaving 10 bases between. This CDR3 is CASSQEGRAETQYF. The CDR3, as DNA: TGTGCCAGCAGCCAAGAAGGCAGGGCGGAGACCCAGTACTTC.

The rearrangement uses TRBV7-7 and TRBJ2-1; maybe TRBD1 (6 bases). Per germline, CDR1 SSHAT and CDR2 FNYEAQ (reference sequence). Trimming took off 5 bases at V and 10 bases at J, with 21 bases between the two ends. CDR3 size: 15 residues. The CDR3, as DNA: TGTGCCAGCAGCCTGTCGACAGGTTTTAAAGGAGAGCAGTTCTTC. Translating it yields CASSLSTGFKGEQFF.

The V gene is TRBV5-1, the J gene TRBJ1-1; 12 nucleotides line up with TRBD1. CDR3 length equals 17 residues. Germline lookup yields CDR1 SGHRS and CDR2 YFSETQ. The J segment lost 4 bases and the V segment lost 5 bases, leaving 12 bases of the junction unmatched. The CDR3 sequence is CASRSGTGGWGSTEAFF. CDR3 in DNA: TGCGCCAGCAGGTCCGGGACAGGGGGCTGGGGAAGCACTGAAGCTTTCTTT.

The gene calls are TRBV7-2 and TRBJ2-5; 7 bases are shared with TRBD2. Trimming cost V 3 bases and J 5 bases; bases outside gene matches: 6. The length of the CDR3 is 14 residues. In germline, CDR1 is SGHTA, CDR2 FQGNSA. The CDR3: CASSFMGGVETQYF. The DNA of the CDR3 is TGTGCCAGCAGCTTCATGGGGGGGGTGGAGACCCAGTACTTC.

The chain joins TRBV19 to TRBJ2-3; possible D gene TRBD2, 6 bases. Germline-derived CDR1 and CDR2 are LNHDA and SQIVND (reference sequence). The ends were cut back, 8 bases at V and 4 bases at J, with 19 bases in the middle. The CDR3 length is 15 residues. This chain's CDR3 is CASSMGGREADTQYF. The CDR3 DNA follows: TGTGCCAGTTCTATGGGGGGAAGGGAGGCAGATACGCAGTATTTT.

The rearrangement joins TRBV5-1 to TRBJ1-2; TRBD1 aligns across 9 bases. This CDR3 has 16 residues. CDR1 and CDR2 (germline): SGHRS, YFSETQ. Trimming at V came to 0 bases and at J to 4 bases, leaving 7 bases not matched to a gene. Written as DNA, the CDR3 is TGCGCCAGCAGCTTGGCGGGACAGGGTATGCCCTATGGCTACACCTTC. Its protein is CASSLAGQGMPYGYTF.

The rearrangement uses TRBV2 and TRBJ2-3; no clear D gene. V lost 7 bases to trimming and J lost 1 base, with 12 bases between them. Germline V gene sequence: CDR1 SNHLY, CDR2 FYNNEI. The CDR3 spans 14 residues. The CDR3 DNA reads TGTGCCAGCAACGAGCGTGTGGGCACAGATACGCAGTATTTT. Amino acid sequence: CASNERVGTDTQYF.

This chain joins TRBV9 and TRBJ2-3; D possibly corresponds to TRBD1 (5 bases). From germline, CDR1 is SGDLS and CDR2 YYNGEE. V dropped 0 bases and J dropped 4 bases, with 9 bases sitting between them. The CDR3 extends over 14 amino acids. The CDR3 DNA is TGTGCCAGCAGCGTAGGGCAGGGTCCAGATACGCAGTATTTT. It yields the protein CASSVGQGPDTQYF.